The 10 T cell receptor beta chains presented below share a single source sample, sequenced in a study of T-cell reconstitution after alpha-beta-depleted transplantation in children. TCRbeta library construction was performed incorporating unique molecular identifiers. TCRdb reprocessed the PCR reads with MiXCR, giving one entry per CDR3 protein. The sample includes approximately 1,000,000 distinct CDR3 sequences, less than 30% of them seen just once. The sequencing used PBMCs, mostly from graft donor cells, collected 360 days after TCRalphabeta/CD19-depleted stem cell transplant. The receptors here all came from a boy younger than two who had a stem cell transplant for SCID, so the T cells may come from the graft donor.

This clonotype was detected a few times. This chain joins TRBV6-5 and TRBJ1-1, with D perhaps TRBD1 (5 bases). The CDR3 runs to 15 residues. Germline CDR1 and CDR2: MNHEY and SVGAGI. V shed 2 bases and J shed 0 bases, with 10 bases lying between them. The CDR3 DNA follows: TGTGCCAGCAGTTACACCAGGGCCATGAACACTGAAGCTTTCTTT. This sequence encodes CASSYTRAMNTEAFF.

V is TRBV5-1 and J is TRBJ2-3; 11 positions match TRBD2. CDR1 is SGHRS and CDR2 is YFSETQ in the germline V gene. The CDR3 contains 16 residues. V shed 3 bases, J shed 4 bases, and the junction held 7 bases outside the gene matches. CDR3 amino acids: CASSSSGGPRADTQYF. CDR3 nucleotides: TGCGCCAGCAGCTCTAGCGGGGGGCCTCGTGCAGATACGCAGTATTTT.

Turning to this clonotype: The germline gene is not matched at one end of the junction; a read error may be the cause. The J gene is TRBJ2-5, the V gene TRBV5-1, with 13 bases lining up with TRBD2. This CDR3 is 16 amino acids long. Germline CDR1 reads SGHRS; CDR2 reads YFSETQ. The CDR3 DNA reads TGCGCCAGCCGCTTGGGACTAGCGGGGTCCCAAGAGACCCAGTACTTC. This encodes CASRLGLAGSQETQYF. Variable domain in full (rest from reference TRBV5-1 and TRBJ2-5): KAGVTQTPRYLIKTRGQQVTLSCSPISGHRSVSWYQQTPGQGLQFLFEYFSETQRNKGNFPGRFSGRQFSNSRSEMNVSTLELGDSALYLCASRLGLAGSQETQYFGPGTRLLVL.

This clonotype was seen many times. This chain joins TRBV7-9 and TRBJ2-3; D unclear. The V and J ends lost 1 base and 6 bases respectively, with 14 bases between them. The V gene's germline CDR1 is SEHNR and CDR2 FQNEAQ (reference sequence). The CDR3 runs to 15 residues. The CDR3, as DNA: TGTGCCAGCAGCTTAGGGGTGGGAACGATCGATACGCAGTATTTT. It translates to CASSLGVGTIDTQYF.

In its sample, this clonotype was seen many times. The genes are TRBV12-3 or TRBV12-4 and TRBJ2-5; D remains unclear. The CDR3 runs to 11 residues. V was pared by 3 bases and J by 5 bases, with 4 bases between. This CDR3 reads CASSFLETQYF. For the CDR3, the DNA is TGTGCCAGCAGTTTCCTTGAGACCCAGTACTTC.

This sequence joins TRBV10-3 and TRBJ1-1; 8 bases are shared with TRBD1. The germline V gene encodes CDR1 ENHRY and CDR2 SYGVKD. The CDR3 runs to 13 residues. V gave up 8 bases and J gave up 5 bases; unmatched junction bases: 7. For the CDR3, the DNA is TGTGCCATCTCGGACAGGGTGGAAACTGAAGCTTTCTTT. This encodes CAISDRVETEAFF.

This clonotype occurred a few times. V is TRBV12-3 or TRBV12-4 and J is TRBJ2-3; 12 bases fit TRBD2. J was trimmed by 2 bases and V by 5 bases; bases with no gene match: 8. The CDR3 length is 17 residues. CDR3 in DNA: TGTGCCAGCAGTCCGGCCCGGACTAGCGGGGACACAGATACGCAGTATTTT. This codes for CASSPARTSGDTDTQYF.

This clonotype was picked up a small number of times. The chain combines TRBV29-1 with TRBJ2-5; D may be TRBD2 (6 bases). Trimming took off 6 bases at V and 1 base at J, with 18 bases between the two ends. The CDR3 contains 15 residues. Germline CDR1 reads SQVTM; CDR2 reads ANQGSEA. The CDR3 is CSVGYGGGAQETQYF. CDR3 in DNA: TGCAGCGTCGGGTACGGTGGAGGGGCCCAAGAGACCCAGTACTTC. The whole variable domain, remainder taken from reference TRBV29-1 and TRBJ2-5, is SAVISQKPSRDICQRGTSLTIQCQVDSQVTMMFWYRQQPGQSLTLIATANQGSEATYESGFVIDKFPISRPNLTFSTLTVSNMSPEDSSIYLCSVGYGGGAQETQYFGPGTRLLVL.

The rearrangement uses TRBV5-1 and TRBJ2-3; tentative D call: TRBD1 (5 bases). CDR3 size: 14 residues. Between the trimmed V and J ends, which lost 2 bases and 1 base, there was a span of 8 bases. CDR1 and CDR2 (germline): SGHRS, YFSETQ. CDR3 nucleotide sequence: TGCGCCAGCAGCTTTGACAGCCGCACAGATACGCAGTATTTT. Residues: CASSFDSRTDTQYF.

This clonotype has at least ten counts. The V and J genes are TRBV3-1 and TRBJ2-7; 8 nucleotides line up with TRBD2. Germline values: CDR1 LGHDT, CDR2 YNNKEL (reference sequence). Losses at the gene ends were 2 bases for V and 5 bases for J; bases not matched to a gene: 5. CDR3 size: 14 residues. CDR3: CASSQLSGGHEQYF. The CDR3 nucleotides read TGTGCCAGCAGCCAATTAAGCGGGGGTCACGAGCAGTACTTC.